This T cell receptor beta chain was observed in a study of blood T cell repertoires in COVID-19. About the study: Italy, Spain and the United States were the sources of the convalescent and acute COVID-19 samples. PBMCs, B-cell-depleted T cells, or T cells were the source of the cDNA or gDNA that made up the material.

The CDR3 sequence is 15 residues long. The germline V gene has CDR1 SGHDN and CDR2 FVKESK. V was cut by 6 bases and J by 2 bases, with 14 bases left in between. In the original workflow: Reference gene primer amplification in the assay estimated nucleated cell counts. Profiled with immunoSEQ multiplex PCR; TCRdb holds only in-frame clones, not every one. The V and J calls and clone size are taken from that table; D and trimming were inferred from the DNA. The sample contains around 130,000 clones, approximately 80% of which appear only once. The TCR comes from a middle-aged man with active or convalescent COVID-19. This chain uses TRBV14 with TRBJ2-1, with D possibly TRBD1 on 6 matching bases. Sequencing used peripheral blood. In DNA form, the CDR3 reads TGTGCCAGCAGTCGTACGGCAGGGGCCTACAATGAGCAGTTCTTC. Amino acids: CASSRTAGAYNEQFF.